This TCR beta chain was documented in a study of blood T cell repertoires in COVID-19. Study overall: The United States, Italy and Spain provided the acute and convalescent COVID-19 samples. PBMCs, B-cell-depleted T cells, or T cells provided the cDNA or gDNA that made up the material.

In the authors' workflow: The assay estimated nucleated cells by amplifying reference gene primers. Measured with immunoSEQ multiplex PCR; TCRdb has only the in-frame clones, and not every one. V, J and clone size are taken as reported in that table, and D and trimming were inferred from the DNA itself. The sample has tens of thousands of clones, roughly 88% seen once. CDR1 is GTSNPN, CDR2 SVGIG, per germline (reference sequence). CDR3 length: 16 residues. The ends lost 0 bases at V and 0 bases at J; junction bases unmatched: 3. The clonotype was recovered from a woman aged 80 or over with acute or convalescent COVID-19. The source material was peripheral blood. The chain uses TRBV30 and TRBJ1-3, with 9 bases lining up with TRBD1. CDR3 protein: CAWSVRGQGSGNTIYF. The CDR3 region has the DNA TGTGCCTGGAGTGTACGGGGACAGGGCTCTGGAAACACCATATATTTT.